Listed below are T cell receptor beta chains from one sample, sequenced in a study of shared clonotypes between healthy human individuals. Using immunoSEQ multiplex PCR, the repertoire was profiled, and TCRdb retains in-frame clones only, with some absent. This table holds roughly 2.2 million clones, 90% to 95% found once. Specimen: naive CD4+ T cells from PBMCs. These receptors were taken from a man between 18 and 29 years old in good health. Some clones in this sample may be carry-over from other donors' samples. CDR3s leave out the opening cysteine and the closing phenylalanine or tryptophan. The order of the fields is V gene, J gene, D gene, CDR3 protein. The D gene is left open where the match is weak.

V: TRBV2
J: TRBJ1-5
D: TRBD1
CDR3: ASSGTGGSQPQH

V: TRBV4-2
J: TRBJ2-3
D: -
CDR3: ASSQDGGSDTQY

V: TRBV7-9
J: TRBJ1-6
D: -
CDR3: ASPGDRFDSPLH

V: TRBV25-1
J: TRBJ1-4
D: -
CDR3: ASSESVNEKLF

V: TRBV7-2
J: TRBJ2-1
D: TRBD2
CDR3: ASSRGLAVDNEQF

V: TRBV5-1
J: TRBJ2-3
D: TRBD2
CDR3: ASSAYSGLAIGDTQY

V: TRBV10-2
J: TRBJ2-2
D: -
CDR3: ASIQPSTGELF

V: TRBV28
J: TRBJ2-7
D: -
CDR3: ASRRDPVGSYEQY

V: TRBV19
J: TRBJ2-7
D: TRBD1
CDR3: ASSIGGQGTYEQY

V: TRBV5-4
J: TRBJ2-7
D: TRBD2
CDR3: ASSDRTSGAYEQY

V: TRBV5-4
J: TRBJ1-2
D: -
CDR3: ASSSTSGTVYGYT

V: TRBV5-1
J: TRBJ2-1
D: -
CDR3: ASSFSNNEQF

V: TRBV18
J: TRBJ2-7
D: TRBD1
CDR3: ASSPDQGAMEQY

V: TRBV18
J: TRBJ2-1
D: TRBD2
CDR3: ASSPGTSFHEQF

V: TRBV25-1
J: TRBJ2-5
D: -
CDR3: ASSVTADRETQY

V: TRBV30
J: -
D: -
CDR3: AWGTGPGSEQY

V: TRBV28
J: TRBJ2-1
D: -
CDR3: ASSPTGTPTYNEQF

V: TRBV5-6
J: TRBJ1-4
D: -
CDR3: ASSLGPTLEKLF

V: TRBV7-2
J: TRBJ2-2
D: TRBD2
CDR3: ASSLARPSGRNTGELF

V: TRBV2
J: TRBJ1-4
D: -
CDR3: ASGRDSEKLF

V: TRBV28
J: TRBJ2-1
D: -
CDR3: ASSGQGSYNEQF

V: TRBV11-3
J: TRBJ1-5
D: -
CDR3: ASSLDVRRNQPQH

V: TRBV7-9
J: TRBJ1-3
D: TRBD1
CDR3: ASSRDRAGGNTIY

V: TRBV6-1
J: TRBJ1-3
D: -
CDR3: ASSAGWGLLSGNTIY

V: TRBV20-1
J: TRBJ1-2
D: TRBD1
CDR3: SAGQGWGYT

V: TRBV29-1
J: TRBJ2-7
D: -
CDR3: SVEVLDRPLEQY

V: TRBV18
J: TRBJ1-5
D: -
CDR3: ASSPQNQPQH

V: TRBV5-1
J: TRBJ1-1
D: -
CDR3: ASSEPGTEAF

V: TRBV18
J: TRBJ2-7
D: -
CDR3: ASSVGRNFYEQY

V: TRBV5-1
J: TRBJ2-1
D: -
CDR3: ASSGATSRSYNEQF

V: TRBV18
J: TRBJ2-2
D: TRBD2
CDR3: ASSPPSGRTTGELF

V: TRBV19
J: TRBJ2-2
D: TRBD1
CDR3: ASSFSSISGGGGELF

V: TRBV30
J: TRBJ1-4
D: -
CDR3: AWSVRLEEKLF

V: TRBV5-4
J: TRBJ2-1
D: -
CDR3: ASSPGLGDEQF

V: TRBV5-6
J: TRBJ2-3
D: TRBD2
CDR3: ASSQTSGTSTDTQY

V: TRBV19
J: TRBJ1-2
D: -
CDR3: ASTPRNYGYT

V: TRBV29-1
J: TRBJ2-3
D: TRBD1
CDR3: SVLGGATDTQY

V: TRBV5-1
J: TRBJ1-1
D: -
CDR3: ASSLGPGADTEAF

V: TRBV7-3
J: TRBJ2-5
D: TRBD1
CDR3: ASSVGQGARETQY

V: TRBV27
J: TRBJ2-1
D: -
CDR3: ASAANYNEQF

V: TRBV6-1
J: TRBJ1-5
D: -
CDR3: ASSEWKYSNQPQH

V: TRBV6-6
J: TRBJ2-7
D: -
CDR3: ASRVGGYEQY

V: TRBV7-7
J: TRBJ2-7
D: -
CDR3: ASSFYQRLSYEQY

V: TRBV15
J: TRBJ1-1
D: -
CDR3: ATSLGGGRTEAF

V: TRBV7-9
J: TRBJ2-3
D: -
CDR3: ASSLKGAGTDTQY

V: TRBV5-1
J: TRBJ2-6
D: TRBD1
CDR3: ASSLARDRASGANVLT

V: TRBV5-6
J: TRBJ2-7
D: TRBD2
CDR3: ASRPSGLAYEQY

V: TRBV5-1
J: TRBJ2-1
D: TRBD2
CDR3: ASSSQTSGSYNEQF